The next 31 T cell receptor beta chains were all read from a single sample in a study of T cell clones after liver transplantation. Measured with immunoSEQ multiplex PCR; TCRdb has only the in-frame clones, and not every one. The sample holds about 70,000 clones, over 70% seen once. Sample: CD4+ T cells from blood, taken 12 months after liver transplant. Receptors originate from a human patient who received a liver transplant. These T cells may partly come from the graft donor.

J is TRBJ2-5 and V is TRBV5-1, with unresolved D. The CDR3 has 12 amino acids. Trimming took off 0 bases at V and 1 base at J, with 1 base between the two ends. Germline V gene data show CDR1 as SGHRS and CDR2 as YFSETQ. This CDR3 is CASSLAQETQYF. CDR3 nucleotides: TGCGCCAGCAGCTTGGCCCAAGAGACCCAGTACTTC.

The rearrangement joins TRBV9 to TRBJ2-6; no clear D gene. This CDR3 is built from 17 residues. V lost 4 bases, J lost 4 bases, and 18 bases lay in between. The germline gives CDR1 SGDLS, CDR2 YYNGEE. CDR3 nucleotides: TGTGCCAGCAGCAGAGGACCACCCTTCGGAGGGGCCAACGTCCTGACTTTC. Translated: CASSRGPPFGGANVLTF.

V and J are TRBV28 and TRBJ2-7; no definite D call. The length of the CDR3 is 12 residues. CDR1 MDHEN and CDR2 SYDVKM come from the germline V gene. V was clipped by 7 bases and J by 1 base, with 8 bases between them. The CDR3 coding sequence is TGTGCCAGCACCCGCCAGTCCTACGAGCAGTACTTC. Its translation: CASTRQSYEQYF.

The rearrangement links TRBV9 to TRBJ1-2, with TRBD1 identical over 8 bases. In germline, CDR1 is SGDLS, CDR2 YYNGEE. The ends lost 4 bases at V and 6 bases at J; junction bases unmatched: 14. The CDR3 has 16 residues. CDR3 in amino acids: CASSPNGRTGLDGYTF. CDR3 DNA: TGTGCCAGCAGCCCGAATGGAAGGACAGGGCTTGATGGCTACACCTTC. The full variable domain, completed using reference TRBV9 and TRBJ1-2, is DSGVTQTPKHLITATGQRVTLRCSPRSGDLSVYWYQQSLDQGLQFLIQYYNGEERAKGNILERFSAQQFPDLHSELNLSSLELGDSALYFCASSPNGRTGLDGYTFGSGTRLTVV.

J is TRBJ2-7 and V is TRBV6-5; tentative D call: TRBD2 (7 bases). The CDR3 is made up of 15 amino acids. Trimming cost V 2 bases and J 2 bases, with 13 bases left between them. The germline V gene encodes CDR1 MNHEY and CDR2 SVGAGI. This CDR3 reads CASSYLLGGPYEQYF. DNA for the CDR3: TGTGCCAGCAGTTACCTCCTGGGGGGGCCCTACGAGCAGTACTTC.

The chain joins TRBV2 to TRBJ2-7; D may be TRBD1 (6 bases). The CDR3 runs to 13 residues. CDR1 SNHLY and CDR2 FYNNEI come from the germline V gene. With 1 base removed from V and 12 bases from J, the gap between germline ends came to 16 bases. The CDR3 DNA is TGTGCCAGCAGTGAAGAGTTAGCAGGGGACCGGTACTTC. The encoded protein is CASSEELAGDRYF.

This sequence joins TRBV6-5 and TRBJ1-1, with D uncertain. The germline V and J ends were trimmed by 1 base and 1 base, with 7 bases remaining between them. The CDR3 is made up of 14 amino acids. The germline V gene has CDR1 MNHEY and CDR2 SVGAGI. This chain's CDR3 is CASSYWGSNTEAFF. CDR3 DNA sequence: TGTGCCAGCAGTTACTGGGGTTCGAACACTGAAGCTTTCTTT.

V is TRBV6-6 and J is TRBJ1-2; tentative D call: TRBD1 (5 bases). This CDR3 has 12 residues. CDR1 and CDR2 (germline): MNHNY, SVGAGI (reference sequence). The V end lost 5 bases, the J end lost 2 bases, and 6 bases lay between the germline ends. The CDR3 coding sequence is TGTGCCAGCAGTGCAGGGAACTATGGCTACACCTTC. This sequence encodes CASSAGNYGYTF.

The chain carries TRBV4-2 and TRBJ1-2; D is perhaps TRBD1 (6 bases). The V gene's germline CDR1 is LGHNA and CDR2 YNFKEQ. V shed 4 bases and J shed 7 bases, with 19 bases lying between them. The CDR3 length is 15 residues. The CDR3 is CASSPPQGRGSGYTF. CDR3 in DNA: TGTGCCAGCAGCCCTCCCCAGGGGCGCGGGAGTGGCTACACCTTC.

The chain joins TRBV9 to TRBJ1-1; D uncertain. The CDR3 loop spans 17 amino acids. CDR1 SGDLS and CDR2 YYNGEE come from the germline V gene. V lost 3 bases to trimming and J lost 4 bases, with 22 bases between them. Written as DNA, the CDR3 is TGTGCCAGCAGCGCCCGACAACTCCCCTCCCCCCGCACTGAAGCTTTCTTT. Translated, it gives CASSARQLPSPRTEAFF.

This chain connects TRBV4-3 to TRBJ1-4, with D uncertain. Germline values: CDR1 LGHNA, CDR2 YSLEER. V dropped 3 bases and J dropped 0 bases, with 17 bases sitting between them. The CDR3 contains 18 residues. The DNA of the CDR3 is TGCGCCAGCAGCCACGGATACTGGACGGCCGCAACTAATGAAAAACTGTTTTTT. It yields the protein CASSHGYWTAATNEKLFF.

CDR3 amino acids: CASSRRPGNQDEQYF. The CDR3 DNA follows: TGTGCCAGCAGCCGGAGACCGGGAAATCAGGACGAGCAGTACTTC. This sequence joins TRBV4-2 and TRBJ2-7; weak D call: TRBD2 (5 bases). Germline V gives CDR1 LGHNA, CDR2 YNFKEQ. V was pared by 4 bases and J by 5 bases, with 18 bases between. The CDR3 totals 15 residues.

The genes are TRBV2 and TRBJ2-5; D ambiguous. CDR3 length: 11 amino acids. V lost 6 bases to trimming and J lost 5 bases, with 7 bases between them. The germline gives CDR1 SNHLY, CDR2 FYNNEI. DNA for the CDR3: TGTGCCAGCAGGGCGGCGGAGACCCAGTACTTC. Translating it yields CASRAAETQYF.

CDR3 nucleotides: TGTGCCAGTAACCCCTATGGGGGGGGGCAGAAAACCGGGGAGCTGTTTTTT. This translates into CASNPYGGGQKTGELFF. The V call is TRBV19, the J call TRBJ2-2; D perhaps matches TRBD2 (7 bases). The V end was cut by 7 bases, the J end by 5 bases, with 23 bases between. CDR3 length equals 17 residues. CDR1 is LNHDA, CDR2 SQIVND, per germline (reference sequence).

The V gene is TRBV2, the J gene TRBJ1-5; 9 positions agree with TRBD1. Per germline, CDR1 SNHLY and CDR2 FYNNEI. Germline trimming cut 5 bases from V and 7 bases from J; bases unmatched to any gene: 6. The CDR3 is 14 amino acids. For the CDR3, the DNA is TGTGCCAGCAGTCCTCAGACAGGGGGGCAGCCCCAGCATTTT. This encodes CASSPQTGGQPQHF.

The sample holds one count of this clone. This chain uses TRBV2 with TRBJ2-5; a possible D gene is TRBD2 (5 bases). V was shortened by 6 bases and J by 4 bases, with 18 bases between the two germline ends. Germline values: CDR1 SNHLY, CDR2 FYNNEI. This CDR3 is 15 amino acids long. The CDR3 DNA follows: TGTGCCAGCAGAGAGGGCGGAAGTGCTGGAGAGACCCAGTACTTC. Encoded protein: CASREGGSAGETQYF.

A single count supports this clone. The rearrangement uses TRBV6-6 and TRBJ2-7; weak D call: TRBD1 (6 bases). Germline CDR1 is MNHNY and CDR2 is SVGAGI (reference sequence). The CDR3 has 13 residues. V dropped 6 bases and J dropped 1 base, with 10 bases sitting between them. DNA of the CDR3: TGTGCCAGCAGAGCCGGACAGTCCTACGAGCAGTACTTC. It translates to CASRAGQSYEQYF.

The chain links TRBV11-2 to TRBJ2-3; TRBD2 matches 9 bases. Germline values: CDR1 SGHAT, CDR2 FQNNGV. The CDR3 has 16 amino acids. Trimming took 5 bases from V and 2 from J; bases not matched to a gene: 8. The CDR3 DNA sequence: TGTGCCAGCAGCCCCTACCTAGCGGGACTCACAGATACGCAGTATTTT. This gives the protein CASSPYLAGLTDTQYF.

The V gene is TRBV6-6, the J gene TRBJ1-2; D may be TRBD1 (5 bases). Trimming took off 6 bases at V and 7 bases at J, with 15 bases between the two ends. From germline, CDR1 is MNHNY and CDR2 SVGAGI (reference sequence). The CDR3 covers 13 residues. The CDR3: CASSNGGGLGYTF. For the CDR3, the DNA is TGTGCCAGCAGCAACGGGGGGGGTCTTGGCTACACCTTC.

The V call is TRBV5-1, the J call TRBJ2-1; 12 positions match TRBD2. The CDR3 length is 14 residues. V lost 7 bases to trimming and J lost 5 bases; unmatched junction nucleotides: 4. Germline V gene sequence: CDR1 SGHRS, CDR2 YFSETQ. CDR3: CASARLAGDNEQFF. The CDR3 nucleotides read TGCGCCAGCGCGCGACTAGCGGGAGACAATGAGCAGTTCTTC.

V gene TRBV5-4 combines with J gene TRBJ2-3; the D is unclear. V was shortened by 3 bases and J by 0 bases, with 11 bases between the two germline ends. The germline CDR1 and CDR2 sequences are SGHNT and YYREEE (reference sequence). The CDR3 sequence is 15 residues long. This CDR3 reads CASSSSSKSTDTQYF. For the CDR3, the DNA is TGTGCCAGCAGCTCATCATCGAAGAGCACAGATACGCAGTATTTT.

The V gene is TRBV4-1, the J gene TRBJ2-1; 7 bases match TRBD2. The V gene end was trimmed by 2 bases and the J gene end by 2 bases; junction bases not matched to a gene: 6. Germline CDR1 is MGHRA and CDR2 is YSYEKL. The CDR3 consists of 16 residues. For the CDR3, the DNA is TGCGCCAGCAGCCAACAAGGACTAGTTGCCTACAATGAGCAGTTCTTC. It yields the protein CASSQQGLVAYNEQFF.

This clone was recorded only once. The chain has TRBV10-1 and TRBJ1-1, with no clear D. The CDR3 covers 13 residues. The ends were cut back, 3 bases at V and 4 bases at J, with 9 bases in the middle. Germline V gene sequence: CDR1 WNHNN, CDR2 SYGVQD (reference sequence). Here the CDR3 DNA reads TGCGCCAGCAGTGAATCGGATGGCACTGAAGCTTTCTTT. It is translated as CASSESDGTEAFF.

The V call is TRBV15, the J call TRBJ2-1, with D perhaps being TRBD1 or TRBD2 (5 bases each). This CDR3 comprises 15 residues. The V gene's germline CDR1 is LNHNV and CDR2 YYDKDF (reference sequence). The ends were cut back, 0 bases at V and 4 bases at J, with 10 bases in the middle. In DNA form, the CDR3 reads TGTGCCACCAGCAGAGATGACAGAGGGTACAATGAGCAGTTCTTC. Translated, it gives CATSRDDRGYNEQFF.

This chain connects TRBV7-9 to TRBJ2-5; the D gene is possibly TRBD1 (6 bases). Trimming left V 2 bases short and J 5 bases short, with 9 bases between. The CDR3 has 13 amino acids. Germline CDR1 is SEHNR and CDR2 is FQNEAQ (reference sequence). The CDR3 coding sequence is TGTGCCAGCAGCTTATCAGGGGAGGAGACCCAGTACTTC. It is translated as CASSLSGEETQYF.

V usage is TRBV7-6 and J usage is TRBJ2-7; D call uncertain. Germline CDR1 and CDR2: SGHVS and FNYEAQ. The CDR3 spans 14 residues. V was pared by 3 bases and J by 4 bases, with 13 bases between. The CDR3 here is CASSLASSRYEQYF. CDR3 bases: TGTGCCAGCAGCTTGGCTAGTTCCCGGTACGAGCAGTACTTC.

The V call is TRBV6-5, the J call TRBJ1-5; possible D gene TRBD1, 6 bases. Germline CDR1 and CDR2: MNHEY and SVGAGI. There are 14 residues in the CDR3. V shed 0 bases and J shed 6 bases, with 9 bases lying between them. CDR3 bases: TGTGCCAGCAGTTACTCAACAGGGCGTCAGCCCCAGCATTTT. It yields the protein CASSYSTGRQPQHF.

This sequence joins TRBV6-1 and TRBJ1-2; tentative D call: TRBD1 (5 bases). There are 12 residues in the CDR3. The V end was cut by 8 bases, the J end by 4 bases, with 11 bases between. Germline-derived CDR1 and CDR2 are MNHNS and SASEGT. This CDR3 reads CASVRDGYGYTF. The DNA for the CDR3 is TGTGCCAGCGTCAGGGACGGCTATGGCTACACCTTC.

This chain connects TRBV19 to TRBJ2-3; 7 bases fit TRBD2. J lost 3 bases, V lost 9 bases, and 6 bases had no gene match. The length of the CDR3 is 13 residues. Germline CDR1 LNHDA, CDR2 SQIVND (reference sequence). Written as DNA, the CDR3 is TGTGCCAGCCGACTAGCCGGGACAGATACGCAGTATTTT. The encoded protein is CASRLAGTDTQYF.

The chain employs TRBV5-1 and TRBJ2-3, with D possibly TRBD2 on 7 matching bases. From germline, CDR1 is SGHRS and CDR2 YFSETQ. Trimming cost V 2 bases and J 2 bases, with 12 bases left between them. The CDR3 spans 15 residues. CDR3: CASSLSGDNTDTQYF. CDR3 DNA sequence: TGCGCCAGCAGCTTAAGCGGGGACAACACAGATACGCAGTATTTT.

The gene calls are TRBV28 and TRBJ2-7; possibly TRBD1 for D (6 bases). Between the trimmed V and J ends, which lost 8 bases and 3 bases, there was a span of 17 bases. Germline V gene data show CDR1 as MDHEN and CDR2 as SYDVKM. This CDR3 has 14 amino acids. DNA for the CDR3: TGTGCCAGCGGTGCCCCCAGGGGACACTACGAGCAGTACTTC. Translated: CASGAPRGHYEQYF.